This T cell receptor (beta chain) was sequenced during a study of post-analysis software for immune sequencing data. In germline, CDR1 is SGHRS, CDR2 YFSETQ. CDR3 length: 15 residues. V trimming: 3 bases; J trimming: 4 bases; junction bases outside the gene matches: 8. Unique molecular identifiers had been added to the TCR beta cDNA libraries. TCRdb re-analysed the PCR reads in MiXCR, keeping a single row per CDR3 protein. The data hold more than 500,000 distinct CDR3 sequences, with around 36% observed a single time. Study outcomes and limitations: Included in a set of roughly 5 TRBV segments more frequent in patients than controls were TRBV5-6, TRBV5-1 and TRBV20-1.

Of note for this clonotype: What it binds is not known.

The sequence was obtained from a girl aged 2-17 years with multiple sclerosis. The sequencing sample was made of blood. This chain connects TRBV5-1 to TRBJ1-2; 8 positions match TRBD1. CDR3 region: CASSSVEGQGYGYTF. CDR3 bases: TGCGCCAGCAGCTCCGTGGAAGGACAGGGCTATGGCTACACCTTC.